The 15 T cell receptor beta chains given below trace back to one sample, sequenced in a study of blood T cell repertoires in COVID-19. The assay was immunoSEQ multiplex PCR, and TCRdb's table has in-frame clones only and misses some. Of roughly 140,000 clones in the sample, approximately 90% are singletons; the top ten hold over 2%. The sequencing input was peripheral blood. The source is a woman in her sixties or seventies with acute or convalescent COVID-19.

The chain uses TRBV7-8 and TRBJ1-2; TRBD1 agrees at 8 bases. Germline CDR1 reads SGHVS; CDR2 reads FQNEAQ. There are 16 residues in the CDR3. With 4 bases clipped from V and 5 bases from J, the junction kept 12 bases outside the gene matches. In DNA form, the CDR3 reads TGTGCCAGCAGCTCTCCTATCGGACAGGGCACTTATGGCTACACCTTC. It is translated as CASSSPIGQGTYGYTF.

The DNA for the CDR3 is TGTGCCAGCAGCATACAAGGGGCAACTAATGAAAAACTGTTTTTT. Translating gives CASSIQGATNEKLFF. The chain couples TRBV16 to TRBJ1-4; D is possibly TRBD1 (5 bases). The V end was cut by 5 bases, the J end by 0 bases, with 10 bases between. From germline, CDR1 is KGHSY and CDR2 FQNENV. The CDR3 is 15 amino acids.

The chain has TRBV5-1 and TRBJ1-4; 8 bases match TRBD1. Germline CDR1 is SGHRS and CDR2 is YFSETQ. With 4 bases clipped from V and 5 bases from J, the junction kept 7 bases outside the gene matches. This CDR3 contains 15 residues. CDR3 region: CASSDTDRDNEKLFF. The CDR3 DNA follows: TGCGCCAGCAGCGACACGGACAGGGACAATGAAAAACTGTTTTTT.

This clone was picked up one time. The chain carries TRBV29-1 and TRBJ2-1, with 9 bases that match TRBD1. The CDR3 contains 13 residues. With 4 bases clipped from V and 8 bases from J, the junction kept 6 bases outside the gene matches. CDR1 SQVTM and CDR2 ANQGSEA come from the germline V gene. CDR3 sequence reads: CSVGGTGTDEQFF. For the CDR3, the DNA is TGCAGCGTTGGGGGGACAGGGACCGATGAGCAGTTCTTC.

The chain has TRBV3-1 (or the pseudogene TRBV3-2) and TRBJ2-3, with D possibly matching TRBD1 (6 bases). The CDR3 is made up of 17 amino acids. Germline CDR1 reads LGHDT; CDR2 reads YNNKEL (reference sequence). Trimming cost V 3 bases and J 0 bases, with 16 bases left between them. The DNA of the CDR3 is TGTGCCAGCAGCCACAACCCGACAGGACCTAGCACAGATACGCAGTATTTT. As protein: CASSHNPTGPSTDTQYF.

The chain joins TRBV4-1 to TRBJ2-1; 7 bases line up with TRBD2. The V segment lost 4 bases and the J segment 9 bases; nucleotides outside the gene matches: 15. Germline V gives CDR1 MGHRA, CDR2 YSYEKL. CDR3 size: 16 residues. The CDR3: CASSPRAERGFSEQFF. As DNA, the CDR3 is TGCGCCAGCAGCCCCCGAGCGGAGCGGGGATTTAGTGAGCAGTTCTTC.

The J gene is TRBJ1-2, the V gene TRBV28; D perhaps matches TRBD1 (5 bases). CDR3 length: 13 residues. In germline, CDR1 is MDHEN, CDR2 SYDVKM. Deletions cut 4 bases from V and 0 bases from J, with 6 bases between. For the CDR3, the DNA is TGTGCCAGCAGTTCGACAGCTAACTATGGCTACACCTTC. It is translated as CASSSTANYGYTF.

In its sample, this clone was seen once. The rearrangement links TRBV9 to TRBJ1-4; D not certain. V was pared by 3 bases and J by 3 bases, with 12 bases between. The CDR3 spans 15 residues. Germline V CDR1 and CDR2: SGDLS, YYNGEE. The CDR3 protein is CASSAGGFPNEKLFF. The CDR3 nucleotides read TGTGCCAGCAGCGCAGGAGGGTTTCCTAATGAAAAACTGTTTTTT.

This clone was seen a few times. The chain has TRBV7-6 and TRBJ2-1, with TRBD2 identical over 7 bases. V was clipped by 2 bases and J by 2 bases; unmatched bases: 6. Germline V gives CDR1 SGHVS, CDR2 FNYEAQ. The CDR3 extends over 16 amino acids. CDR3 in amino acids: CASSLSGGSAYNEQFF. CDR3 in DNA: TGTGCCAGCAGCTTATCCGGGGGGTCGGCCTACAATGAGCAGTTCTTC. The whole variable domain, remainder taken from reference TRBV7-6 and TRBJ2-1, is GAGVSQSPRYKVTKRGQDVALRCDPISGHVSLYWYRQALGQGPEFLTYFNYEAQQDKSGLPNDRFSAERPEGSISTLTIQRTEQRDSAMYRCASSLSGGSAYNEQFFGPGTRLTVL.

CDR3 sequence: CASWTGTIGREKLFF. In DNA, the CDR3 is TGTGCCAGCTGGACAGGGACCATCGGAAGGGAAAAACTGTTTTTT. V and J are TRBV6-5 and TRBJ1-4, with 8 bases lining up with TRBD1. The CDR3 has 15 amino acids. The V gene end was trimmed by 8 bases and the J gene end by 8 bases; junction bases not matched to a gene: 13. Germline loops: CDR1 MNHEY, CDR2 SVGAGI.

V is TRBV6-5 and J is TRBJ1-6; TRBD1 matches 11 bases. J lost 7 bases, V lost 4 bases, and 6 bases had no gene match. This CDR3 has 16 residues. Germline V gene lookup returns CDR1 MNHEY and CDR2 SVGAGI. CDR3 coding DNA: TGTGCCAGCAGTTCTGAGGGACAGGGGGAGAATTCACCCCTCCACTTT. Amino acids: CASSSEGQGENSPLHF.

V gene TRBV15 combines with J gene TRBJ2-3; 9 bases line up with TRBD2. The germline V gene has CDR1 LNHNV and CDR2 YYDKDF (reference sequence). The J segment lost 7 bases and the V segment lost 4 bases, leaving 6 bases of the junction unmatched. CDR3 length equals 14 residues. CDR3: CATSTAGGEYTQYF. The CDR3 bases are TGTGCCACCAGCACAGCGGGGGGAGAATATACGCAGTATTTT.

The V call is TRBV19, the J call TRBJ2-1; no clear D. Germline V lookup: CDR1 LNHDA, CDR2 SQIVND (reference sequence). The CDR3 contains 13 residues. The ends were cut back, 6 bases at V and 6 bases at J, with 12 bases in the middle. The DNA for the CDR3 is TGTGCCAGTAGACTCAACCTCGGCAATGAGCAGTTCTTC. This sequence encodes CASRLNLGNEQFF. The full variable domain, in which reference TRBV19 and TRBJ2-1 provide the parts outside the CDR3, is DGGITQSPKYLFRKEGQNVTLSCEQNLNHDAMYWYRQDPGQGLRLIYYSQIVNDFQKGDIAEGYSVSREKKESFPLTVTSAQKNPTAFYLCASRLNLGNEQFFGPGTRLTVL.

J is TRBJ2-1 and V is TRBV3-1 (or the pseudogene TRBV3-2); 16 bases are a match to TRBD2. Unmatched junction bases numbered 15, after V lost 5 bases and J lost 8 bases. CDR1 and CDR2 (germline): LGHDT, YNNKEL (reference sequence). CDR3 size: 19 residues. The CDR3 DNA reads TGTGCCAGCAGCGCCCTTTTTGGGACTAGCGGGGGGGCAGTGGATGAGCAGTTCTTC. Translation: CASSALFGTSGGAVDEQFF.

The chain has TRBV5-1 and TRBJ2-2; a possible D gene is TRBD1 (6 bases). The CDR3 runs to 14 residues. V lost 2 bases and J lost 7, with 12 bases in between. The V gene's germline CDR1 is SGHRS and CDR2 YFSETQ. CDR3 region: CASSLNRAGGELFF. The DNA of the CDR3 is TGCGCCAGCAGCTTAAACAGGGCCGGCGGGGAGCTGTTTTTT.